Below, 27 T cell receptor beta chains from the same sample are listed, as sequenced in a study of shared clonotypes between healthy human individuals. This table comes from immunoSEQ multiplex PCR, and its TCRdb copy is limited to in-frame clones, with some not included. The data contain 2 million to 2.5 million clones, approximately 94% of them singletons. The sample consisted of naive CD4+ T cells sorted from blood. Sample subset: CD45RA+ positively selected. The receptors shown here come from a young man in good health.

The rearrangement joins TRBV18 to TRBJ1-2; D is uncertain. The V gene lost 3 bases and the J gene lost 2 bases, with 13 bases spanning the gap. CDR1 KGHSH and CDR2 LQKENI come from the germline V gene. The CDR3 runs to 15 residues. In DNA form, the CDR3 reads TGTGCCAGCTCACCGTCGGTTGGGAAGAACTATGGCTACACCTTC. Protein product: CASSPSVGKNYGYTF.

CDR3 sequence: CASSNAGSDFYGYTF. DNA of the CDR3: TGTGCCAGTAGTAATGCCGGGTCTGACTTCTATGGCTACACCTTC. V and J are TRBV19 and TRBJ1-2; D remains ambiguous. Trimming cost V 4 bases and J 4 bases, with 16 bases left between them. Germline V gives CDR1 LNHDA, CDR2 SQIVND (reference sequence). This CDR3 spans 15 amino acids.

The rearrangement uses TRBV6-5 and TRBJ2-5, with D possibly TRBD1 on 5 matching bases. TRBJ2-7 explains the end of the DNA better; the J call may be wrong. CDR3 length equals 15 residues. Germline CDR1 and CDR2: MNHEY and SVGAGI. The CDR3 coding sequence is TGTGCCAGCAGTTACAGGGGCAATCTAGACCGCGAGCAGTACTTC. Amino acids: CASSYRGNLDREQYF.

This chain joins TRBV2 and TRBJ1-1; D is perhaps TRBD1 (6 bases). V was cut by 2 bases and J by 4 bases, with 17 bases left in between. Germline CDR1 reads SNHLY; CDR2 reads FYNNEI. There are 16 residues in the CDR3. CDR3 loop: CASSEKPGGLGTEAFF. The CDR3 DNA reads TGTGCCAGCAGTGAAAAACCCGGGGGGCTGGGCACTGAAGCTTTCTTT.

CDR3 residues: CASTPPRGGINEKLFF. DNA for the CDR3: TGTGCCAGCACCCCCCCTAGGGGGGGGATTAATGAAAAACTGTTTTTT. The chain recombines TRBV5-8 with TRBJ1-4, with D possibly matching TRBD1 (6 bases). The CDR3 runs to 16 residues. V was shortened by 6 bases and J by 4 bases, with 19 bases between the two germline ends. Germline V gene lookup returns CDR1 SGHTS and CDR2 YDEGEE. The variable domain in full, completed from reference TRBV5-8 and TRBJ1-4, reads EAGVTQSPTHLIKTRGQQATLRCSPISGHTSVYWYQQALGLGLQFLLWYDEGEERNRGNFPPRFSGRQFPNYSSELNVNALELEDSALYLCASTPPRGGINEKLFFGSGTQLSVL.

This rearrangement joins TRBV27 to TRBJ1-5; the D gene is possibly TRBD1 (6 bases). The germline CDR1 and CDR2 sequences are MNHEY and SMNVEV (reference sequence). With 5 bases removed from V and 7 bases from J, the gap between germline ends came to 15 bases. The CDR3 covers 14 residues. DNA of the CDR3: TGTGCCAGCAGTCCTCTAACAGGGTACCAGCCCCAGCATTTT. Its protein is CASSPLTGYQPQHF.

J is TRBJ2-7 and V is TRBV11-2; unclear D gene. From germline, CDR1 is SGHAT and CDR2 FQNNGV. V lost 0 bases and J 0 bases, leaving 9 bases between the germline ends. The CDR3 covers 15 residues. The CDR3 nucleotides read TGTGCCAGCAGCTTAGATTTGGGCCGCTCCTACGAGCAGTACTTC. This encodes CASSLDLGRSYEQYF.

The rearrangement links TRBV11-2 to TRBJ1-1; no firm D call. Germline V gives CDR1 SGHAT, CDR2 FQNNGV. The CDR3 totals 15 residues. The germline V and J ends were trimmed by 3 bases and 6 bases, with 17 bases remaining between them. CDR3 sequence reads: CASSFVREWFAEAFF. The CDR3 DNA reads TGTGCCAGCAGCTTCGTAAGAGAATGGTTCGCTGAAGCTTTCTTT.

The gene calls are TRBV6-4 and TRBJ1-5; D is ambiguous. Trimming stripped 3 bases from V and 4 bases from J, with 7 bases between. CDR3 length: 13 residues. The germline V gene encodes CDR1 MRHNA and CDR2 SNTAGT. CDR3 coding DNA: TGTGCCAGCAGTGATAAGAGGAATCAGCCCCAGCATTTT. The encoded protein is CASSDKRNQPQHF.

The J gene is TRBJ2-2, the V gene TRBV4-2; 9 bases match TRBD2. CDR1 and CDR2 (germline): LGHNA, YNFKEQ. V lost 0 bases, J lost 4 bases, and 12 bases stayed unmatched. The CDR3 consists of 19 residues. The CDR3 protein is CASSQDHALILAGTGELFF. CDR3 in DNA: TGTGCCAGCAGCCAAGATCACGCCCTGATACTAGCGGGCACCGGGGAGCTGTTTTTT.

The genes are TRBV19 and TRBJ2-7, with 11 bases matching TRBD1. Trimming took 6 bases from V and 2 from J; bases not matched to a gene: 0. CDR3 size: 13 residues. CDR1 and CDR2 from the germline V gene are LNHDA and SQIVND (reference sequence). CDR3 nucleotides: TGTGCCAGTAGGGGACAGGGGGCCTACGAGCAGTACTTC. This codes for CASRGQGAYEQYF.

The V and J genes are TRBV18 and TRBJ1-4; 11 bases are shared with TRBD1. Germline lookup yields CDR1 KGHSH and CDR2 LQKENI. The CDR3 runs 16 residues. V shed 2 bases, J shed 8 bases, and the junction held 7 bases outside the gene matches. CDR3 coding DNA: TGTGCCAGCTCACCAGGGCATGGGACAGGGGGGGAAAAACTGTTTTTT. The encoded protein is CASSPGHGTGGEKLFF.

The chain employs TRBV5-1 and TRBJ2-1; 9 bases map to TRBD1. Germline CDR1 is SGHRS and CDR2 is YFSETQ. J was trimmed by 4 bases and V by 0 bases; bases with no gene match: 8. The CDR3 covers 17 residues. CDR3 region: CASSLVGGQGYYNEQFF. As DNA, the CDR3 is TGCGCCAGCAGCTTGGTAGGCGGACAGGGGTATTACAATGAGCAGTTCTTC.

This chain joins TRBV5-6 and TRBJ1-6, with TRBD1 matching over 7 bases. The trim removed 0 bases at V and 5 bases at J, leaving 2 bases unmatched. Germline V gene lookup returns CDR1 SGHDT and CDR2 YYEEEE. The CDR3 covers 15 residues. This chain's CDR3 is CASSLVGTDNSPLHF. The CDR3 nucleotides read TGTGCCAGCAGCTTGGTGGGGACAGATAATTCACCCCTCCACTTT.

As for this clone: This same CDR3 is encoded by further DNA sequences in the sample. The chain combines TRBV7-2 with TRBJ2-5, with D unresolved. V was clipped by 1 base and J by 5 bases, with 8 bases between them. This CDR3 region has 13 residues. The germline gives CDR1 SGHTA, CDR2 FQGNSA. The DNA for the CDR3 is TGTGCCAGCAGCTTAGGGGTGAGGGAGACCCAGTACTTC. As protein: CASSLGVRETQYF.

Worth noting for this clone: Other DNA sequences of this sample code for an identical CDR3. V gene TRBV7-2 combines with J gene TRBJ2-7; D not certain. The CDR3 has 12 amino acids. Germline V gene lookup returns CDR1 SGHTA and CDR2 FQGNSA. Trimming removed 5 bases at V and 6 bases at J, with 11 bases between. The DNA for the CDR3 is TGTGCCAGCAGCCTTACACCATCCGAGCAGTACTTC. Amino acid sequence: CASSLTPSEQYF. The full variable domain, with the rest looked up from reference TRBV7-2 and TRBJ2-7, is GAGVSQSPSNKVTEKGKDVELRCDPISGHTALYWYRQSLGQGLEFLIYFQGNSAPDKSGLPSDRFSAERTGGSVSTLTIQRTQQEDSAVYLCASSLTPSEQYFGPGTRLTVT.

Turning to this clone: This CDR3 is also generated by other DNA sequences in the sample. CDR3 region: CASSVVGSYNEQFF. The DNA for the CDR3 is TGTGCCAGCAGCGTAGTCGGCAGCTACAATGAGCAGTTCTTC. This chain connects TRBV9 to TRBJ2-1; no clear D gene. The germline V gene encodes CDR1 SGDLS and CDR2 YYNGEE. The V and J ends lost 0 bases and 3 bases respectively, with 7 bases between them. CDR3 length: 14 amino acids.

The V call is TRBV9, the J call TRBJ2-7; D is ambiguous. The CDR3 is made up of 13 amino acids. V was cut by 2 bases and J by 9 bases, with 15 bases left in between. Germline values: CDR1 SGDLS, CDR2 YYNGEE. CDR3 loop: CASSVGPTVGQYF. Here the CDR3 DNA reads TGTGCCAGCAGCGTCGGCCCCACTGTAGGGCAGTACTTC.

The rearrangement uses TRBV5-4 and TRBJ2-7; 7 nucleotides agree with TRBD2. Trimming cost V 0 bases and J 2 bases; bases outside gene matches: 5. Per the germline V gene, CDR1 is SGHNT and CDR2 is YYREEE (reference sequence). The CDR3 spans 15 residues. CDR3 region: CASSLGPGGAYEQYF. The CDR3 DNA sequence: TGTGCCAGCAGCTTGGGCCCGGGAGGCGCCTACGAGCAGTACTTC.

This clone was observed a few times. This chain links TRBV27 with TRBJ1-6; 9 nucleotides line up with TRBD1. The CDR3 is made up of 15 amino acids. Trimming took 3 bases from V and 7 from J; bases not matched to a gene: 4. CDR1 and CDR2 (germline): MNHEY, SMNVEV (reference sequence). The CDR3 bases are TGTGCCAGCAGTTTGTCCACAGGGGGCAATTCACCCCTCCACTTT. Its translation is CASSLSTGGNSPLHF.

The chain employs TRBV19 and TRBJ1-6; no clear D. The germline V gene encodes CDR1 LNHDA and CDR2 SQIVND (reference sequence). The CDR3 is made up of 13 amino acids. The germline V and J ends were trimmed by 6 bases and 8 bases, with 11 bases remaining between them. The DNA for the CDR3 is TGTGCCAGTAGCCATCTCCTCGATTCACCCCTCCACTTT. Translating gives CASSHLLDSPLHF.

This clone came up once. The chain couples TRBV7-2 to TRBJ1-1; 9 bases match TRBD1. The J segment lost 1 base and the V segment lost 5 bases, leaving 5 bases of the junction unmatched. The V gene's germline CDR1 is SGHTA and CDR2 FQGNSA. CDR3 length equals 15 residues. The CDR3 reads CASSRPGQGNTEAFF. The DNA for the CDR3 is TGTGCCAGCAGCCGACCGGGACAGGGGAACACTGAAGCTTTCTTT. Supplemented by reference TRBV7-2 and TRBJ1-1, the full variable domain reads GAGVSQSPSNKVTEKGKDVELRCDPISGHTALYWYRQSLGQGLEFLIYFQGNSAPDKSGLPSDRFSAERTGGSVSTLTIQRTQQEDSAVYLCASSRPGQGNTEAFFGQGTRLTVV.

The chain carries TRBV9 and TRBJ1-1, with D perhaps TRBD1 (6 bases). This CDR3 spans 16 amino acids. Germline V gives CDR1 SGDLS, CDR2 YYNGEE. V was pared by 0 bases and J by 1 base, with 13 bases between. The CDR3 bases are TGTGCCAGCAGCGTAGAGTCCGGGACAACGAACACTGAAGCTTTCTTT. It yields the protein CASSVESGTTNTEAFF.

The chain uses TRBV9 and TRBJ2-1, with 10 bases identical to TRBD2. Trimming at V came to 4 bases and at J to 5 bases, leaving 3 bases not matched to a gene. Germline loops: CDR1 SGDLS, CDR2 YYNGEE. This CDR3 spans 14 amino acids. The CDR3 sequence is CASSSSGGHNEQFF. The CDR3 DNA reads TGTGCCAGCAGCTCTAGCGGGGGCCACAATGAGCAGTTCTTC.

The gene calls are TRBV2 and TRBJ2-3; possibly TRBD2 for D (5 bases). The CDR3 has 15 residues. Trimming took 6 bases from V and 0 from J, leaving 13 bases between them. Germline V gene data show CDR1 as SNHLY and CDR2 as FYNNEI. CDR3 loop: CASSILARSTDTQYF. Here the CDR3 DNA reads TGTGCCAGCAGCATCCTAGCAAGGAGCACAGATACGCAGTATTTT.

The gene calls are TRBV14 and TRBJ2-3; TRBD1 might be the D (5 bases). Looked up from germline, CDR1 is SGHDN and CDR2 is FVKESK. This CDR3 contains 15 residues. Deletions cut 1 base from V and 7 bases from J, with 15 bases between. CDR3 amino acids: CASSQVGLRTYTQYF. The CDR3 DNA reads as TGTGCCAGCAGCCAAGTGGGGCTACGGACATATACGCAGTATTTT.

Remarks on this clone: Distinct nucleotide sequences in the sample also encode this CDR3. CDR3 amino acids: CASSPPSRANTGELFF. DNA for the CDR3: TGTGCCAGCTCACCACCGTCCCGGGCGAACACCGGGGAGCTGTTTTTT. The chain employs TRBV18 and TRBJ2-2; the D is unclear. Trimming shortened V by 0 bases and J by 0 bases, and 8 bases separated the two germline ends. CDR1 is KGHSH, CDR2 LQKENI, per germline. This CDR3 contains 16 residues.